The rows below give T cell receptor beta chains drawn from one sample of a study of blood T cell repertoires in COVID-19. TCRdb keeps only in-frame clones here, not all; method: immunoSEQ multiplex PCR. The sample has some 330,000 clones; roughly 80% are singletons. Sequencing was done on a sample of PBMCs or T cells enriched from blood (not recorded which). Source of these receptors: a woman between 45 and 60 years old who had recovered from COVID-19. Both conserved end residues are part of each CDR3. D genes are given only for firm matches. Rows give clone size only sometimes, using once, few, many, or a class for an expanded clone.

D,size,V,J,CDR3,DNA
.,.,TRBV30,TRBJ2-7,CAWSVQRPTDEQYF,TGTGCCTGGAGTGTGCAGCGCCCGACCGACGAGCAGTACTTC
TRBD2,.,TRBV12-3/TRBV12-4,TRBJ2-7,CASGGVSYEQYF,TGTGCCAGCGGGGGGGTAAGCTACGAGCAGTACTTC
.,.,TRBV9,TRBJ2-1,CASSVSMIGGYNEQFF,TGTGCCAGCAGCGTAAGTATGATAGGGGGCTACAATGAGCAGTTCTTC
TRBD1,.,TRBV5-1,TRBJ1-4,CASSWTGENEKLFF,TGCGCCAGCAGCTGGACAGGGGAGAATGAAAAACTGTTTTTT
TRBD2,.,TRBV3-1/TRBV3-2,TRBJ2-1,CASSQDASGLSYNEQFF,TGTGCCAGCAGCCAAGATGCTAGCGGGCTCTCCTACAATGAGCAGTTCTTC
.,.,TRBV19,TRBJ1-2,CASSMSKGRAYGYTF,TGTGCCAGTAGTATGTCTAAGGGCAGGGCCTATGGCTACACCTTC
TRBD1,.,TRBV7-2,TRBJ2-5,CASSRRTGGTETQYF,TGTGCCAGCAGCCGCCGGACAGGGGGAACAGAGACCCAGTACTTC
.,.,TRBV12-3/TRBV12-4,TRBJ1-1,CASSFVRNTEAFF,TGTGCCAGCAGCTTTGTCAGGAACACTGAAGCTTTCTTT
.,once,TRBV19,TRBJ1-2,CASKGQPSYYGYTF,TGTGCCAGTAAAGGACAGCCTTCTTACTATGGCTACACCTTC
TRBD1,.,TRBV4-3,TRBJ2-7,CASSRRDSSSYEQYF,TGCGCCAGCAGCCGCAGGGACAGTAGCTCCTACGAGCAGTACTTC
TRBD2,.,TRBV27,TRBJ2-1,CASSLSPLAGSSYNEQFF,TGTGCCAGCAGTTTATCCCCACTAGCGGGAAGCTCCTACAATGAGCAGTTCTTC
TRBD1,many,TRBV5-1,TRBJ2-2,CASSLVGQGSGELFF,TGCGCCAGCAGCTTGGTAGGACAGGGATCCGGGGAGCTGTTTTTT
.,.,TRBV3-1/TRBV3-2,TRBJ1-2,CASSQDPQGESNYGYTF,TGTGCCAGCAGCCAAGATCCTCAGGGCGAGTCTAACTATGGCTACACCTTC
.,.,TRBV6-5,TRBJ1-5,CASSYSRGNQPQHF,TGTGCCAGCAGTTACTCTAGGGGGAATCAGCCCCAGCATTTT
TRBD1,.,TRBV2,TRBJ2-7,CASSSRTGGYEQYF,TGTGCCAGCAGTTCTCGGACAGGAGGCTACGAGCAGTACTTC